These 15 T cell receptor beta chains were sequenced from one sample in a study of blood T cell repertoires in COVID-19. Measured with immunoSEQ multiplex PCR; TCRdb has only the in-frame clones, and not every one. The sample has roughly 230,000 clones, around 90% seen once. The sample consisted of peripheral blood. The receptors come from a woman aged 55-69 years with COVID-19, enrolled during active disease.

The chain combines TRBV10-3 with TRBJ1-2, with D perhaps TRBD1 (6 bases). The germline gives CDR1 ENHRY, CDR2 SYGVKD. Trimming removed 7 bases from V and 5 bases from J, with 17 bases in between. The length of the CDR3 is 14 residues. CDR3 sequence: CAINNDGQGYGYTF. The CDR3 region has the DNA TGTGCCATCAACAACGACGGGCAGGGGTATGGCTACACCTTC.

The chain joins TRBV7-9 to TRBJ1-4; D possibly corresponds to TRBD1 (5 bases). V gave up 3 bases and J gave up 4 bases, with 18 bases separating them. In germline, CDR1 is SEHNR, CDR2 FQNEAQ (reference sequence). The CDR3 runs to 17 residues. CDR3 nucleotides: TGTGCCAGCAGCTTCCTCGTATCAGGGTGGGGTAATGAAAAACTGTTTTTT. It codes for CASSFLVSGWGNEKLFF.

The V call is TRBV27, the J call TRBJ2-4, with unresolved D. The CDR3 totals 22 residues. Germline assignment: CDR1 MNHEY and CDR2 SMNVEV (reference sequence). The V end was cut by 5 bases, the J end by 0 bases, with 32 bases between. This CDR3 reads CASSIRRPTVEAFSIAKNIQYF. Here the CDR3 DNA reads TGTGCCAGCAGTATCCGAAGACCGACTGTTGAAGCATTTTCTATAGCCAAAAACATTCAGTACTTC.

The genes are TRBV25-1 and TRBJ1-1; D unresolved. Trimming took 7 bases from V and 4 from J, leaving 13 bases between them. Germline assignment: CDR1 MGHDK and CDR2 SYGVNS. The CDR3 has 13 amino acids. The CDR3 here is CASIPEAFTEAFF. In DNA form, the CDR3 reads TGTGCCAGCATACCAGAGGCCTTCACTGAAGCTTTCTTT.

The chain is built from TRBV7-2 and TRBJ1-1, with D unresolved. V was pared by 2 bases and J by 4 bases, with 14 bases between. The CDR3 has 15 amino acids. Germline V lookup: CDR1 SGHTA, CDR2 FQGNSA. In nucleotides, the CDR3 is TGTGCCAGCAGCTTAACCCGGGGTTTTACCACTGAAGCTTTCTTT. This encodes CASSLTRGFTTEAFF.

V is TRBV18 and J is TRBJ1-1; D gene ambiguous. From germline, CDR1 is KGHSH and CDR2 LQKENI. V lost 3 bases and J 0 bases, leaving 11 bases between the germline ends. This CDR3 is 15 amino acids long. CDR3: CASSPQMQMNTEAFF. The CDR3 DNA follows: TGTGCCAGCTCACCCCAGATGCAGATGAACACTGAAGCTTTCTTT.

The chain employs TRBV3-1 (or the pseudogene TRBV3-2) and TRBJ1-4; D is unresolved. V gave up 4 bases and J gave up 4 bases, with 13 bases separating them. The length of the CDR3 is 15 residues. Looked up from germline, CDR1 is LGHDT and CDR2 is YNNKEL (reference sequence). The CDR3 sequence: CASSRRPGNNEKLFF. DNA for the CDR3: TGTGCCAGCAGCCGGCGGCCGGGGAATAATGAAAAACTGTTTTTT.

This clone was observed a few times. The V call is TRBV10-3, the J call TRBJ2-1; D is possibly TRBD2 (5 bases). Germline V lookup: CDR1 ENHRY, CDR2 SYGVKD. The V end lost 4 bases, the J end lost 5 bases, and 9 bases lay between the germline ends. The CDR3 is 13 residues long. The CDR3, as DNA: TGTGCCATCAGTGGGTTCGGGGACAATGAGCAGTTCTTC. It yields the protein CAISGFGDNEQFF.

In its sample, this clone was seen a few times. This chain joins TRBV4-1 and TRBJ2-3, with D possibly being TRBD2 (6 bases). The length of the CDR3 is 14 residues. Germline CDR1 MGHRA, CDR2 YSYEKL. The V end lost 0 bases, the J end lost 4 bases, and 8 bases lay between the germline ends. CDR3 DNA sequence: TGCGCCAGCAGCCAAGATCCTAGCGCAGATACGCAGTATTTT. This sequence encodes CASSQDPSADTQYF.

The rearrangement joins TRBV5-6 to TRBJ2-7; weak D call: TRBD1 (6 bases). CDR3 length equals 14 residues. Germline V CDR1 and CDR2: SGHDT, YYEEEE. Trimming took off 2 bases at V and 0 bases at J, with 9 bases between the two ends. The CDR3 loop is CASSFGRGSYEQYF. The CDR3 DNA reads TGTGCCAGCAGCTTTGGCAGGGGCTCCTACGAGCAGTACTTC.

The chain employs TRBV2 and TRBJ1-5; 9 nucleotides agree with TRBD1. The trim removed 7 bases at V and 6 bases at J, leaving 10 bases unmatched. The germline gives CDR1 SNHLY, CDR2 FYNNEI. This CDR3 contains 15 residues. CDR3 DNA: TGTGCCAGCACTCAGGACAGGGGCGGCGGTCAGCCCCAGCATTTT. This gives the protein CASTQDRGGGQPQHF.

The rearrangement joins TRBV5-1 to TRBJ1-1; 10 positions match TRBD1. The CDR3 covers 17 residues. J gave up 4 bases and V 4 bases, and 13 bases lay outside the gene matches. CDR1 is SGHRS, CDR2 YFSETQ, per germline. The CDR3 protein is CASSHPTGGRFGTEAFF. In DNA, the CDR3 is TGCGCCAGCAGCCACCCGACAGGGGGCCGTTTCGGCACTGAAGCTTTCTTT.

This chain joins TRBV5-4 and TRBJ1-2; a weak D match, TRBD1 (5 bases). V lost 0 bases to trimming and J lost 0 bases, with 9 bases between them. Germline CDR1 reads SGHNT; CDR2 reads YYREEE (reference sequence). The CDR3 is 15 amino acids. CDR3 in DNA: TGTGCCAGCAGCTTGGGACAGTCCTCTAACTATGGCTACACCTTC. Amino acids: CASSLGQSSNYGYTF.

The chain is built from TRBV21-1 and TRBJ1-5; the table names TRBD1, a call not compared with the DNA. TRBV21-1 is a listed pseudogene. This CDR3 has 20 residues. CDR3 protein: CASSQGTDRGHRGANQPQHF. The CDR3 DNA is TGTGCCAGCAGCCAGGGGACGGACAGGGGGCACAGGGGGGCAAATCAGCCCCAGCATTTT.

The chain uses TRBV5-5 and TRBJ1-1, with 8 bases that match TRBD1. This CDR3 has 13 amino acids. V dropped 5 bases and J dropped 3; count of bases not matched to a gene: 3. Germline-derived CDR1 and CDR2 are SGHKS and YYEKEE (reference sequence). CDR3 sequence (DNA): TGTGCCAGCAGGGACAGGGTTCACACTGAAGCTTTCTTT. Translated: CASRDRVHTEAFF.